The T cell receptor (beta chain) described here comes from a study of CD8 T cells in ankylosing spondylitis. Notes on the study in general: Within ankylosing spondylitis blood, a TCR beta motif made up of eight or nine highly homologous variants appeared to be characteristic. Earlier authors reported some of these motif variants in reactive arthritis synovial fluid and blood.

Germline V lookup: CDR1 DFQATT, CDR2 SNEGSKA (reference sequence). The length of the CDR3 is 13 residues. Trimming removed 7 bases from V and 0 bases from J; junction bases left unmatched: 4. TCRdb itself ran the 5' RACE reads through MiXCR, one entry per CDR3 protein. Of roughly 490,000 distinct CDR3 sequences in the sample, 5.3% were seen once. This clonotype was detected ten times or more. The antigen remains unidentified. The chain carries TRBV20-1 and TRBJ2-3; the match to TRBD2 covers 7 bases. Source material: blood, either unsorted or a sorted T cell fraction (not recorded which). The sequence came from a male donor with ankylosing spondylitis. The CDR3 spells CSVQRGSTDTQYF. The CDR3, as DNA: TGCAGTGTGCAGCGGGGAAGCACAGATACGCAGTATTTT.